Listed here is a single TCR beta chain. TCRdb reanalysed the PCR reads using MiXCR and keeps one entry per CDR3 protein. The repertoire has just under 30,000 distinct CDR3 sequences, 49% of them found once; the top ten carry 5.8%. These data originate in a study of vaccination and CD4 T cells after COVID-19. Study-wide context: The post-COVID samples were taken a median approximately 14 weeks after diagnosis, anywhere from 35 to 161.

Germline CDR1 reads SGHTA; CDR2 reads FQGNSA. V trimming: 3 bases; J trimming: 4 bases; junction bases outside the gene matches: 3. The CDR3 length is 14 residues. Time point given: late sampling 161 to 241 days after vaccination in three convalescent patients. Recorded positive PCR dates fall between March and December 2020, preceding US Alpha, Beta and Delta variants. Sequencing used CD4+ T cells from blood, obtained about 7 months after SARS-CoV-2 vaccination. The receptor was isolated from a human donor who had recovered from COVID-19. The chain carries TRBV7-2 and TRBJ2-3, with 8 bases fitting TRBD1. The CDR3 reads CASSFRGPADTQYF. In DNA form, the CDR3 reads TGTGCCAGCAGCTTCAGGGGGCCCGCAGATACGCAGTATTTT.